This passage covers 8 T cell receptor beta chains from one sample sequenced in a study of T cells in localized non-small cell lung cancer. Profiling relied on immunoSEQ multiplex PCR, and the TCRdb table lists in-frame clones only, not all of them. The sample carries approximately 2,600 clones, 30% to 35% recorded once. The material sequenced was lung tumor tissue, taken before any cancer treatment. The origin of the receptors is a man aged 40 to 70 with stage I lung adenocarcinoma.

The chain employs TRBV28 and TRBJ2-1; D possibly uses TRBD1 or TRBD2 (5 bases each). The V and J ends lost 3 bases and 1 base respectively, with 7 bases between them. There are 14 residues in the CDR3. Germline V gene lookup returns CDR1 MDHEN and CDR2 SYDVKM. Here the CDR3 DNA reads TGTGCCAGCAGTTTTGGGGGTTCCTACAATGAGCAGTTCTTC. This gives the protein CASSFGGSYNEQFF.

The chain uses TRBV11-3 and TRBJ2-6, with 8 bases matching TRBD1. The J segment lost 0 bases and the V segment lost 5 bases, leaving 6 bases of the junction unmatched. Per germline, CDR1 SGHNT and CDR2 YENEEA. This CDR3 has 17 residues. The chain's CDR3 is CASSPRQGSSGANVLTF. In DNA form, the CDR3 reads TGTGCCAGCAGCCCCCGACAGGGGAGCTCTGGGGCCAACGTCCTGACTTTC.

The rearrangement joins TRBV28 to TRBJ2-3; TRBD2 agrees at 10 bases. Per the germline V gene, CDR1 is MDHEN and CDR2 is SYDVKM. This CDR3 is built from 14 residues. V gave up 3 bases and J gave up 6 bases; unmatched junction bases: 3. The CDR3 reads CASSFTSGVDTQYF. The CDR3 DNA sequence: TGTGCCAGCAGTTTTACTAGCGGGGTGGATACGCAGTATTTT.

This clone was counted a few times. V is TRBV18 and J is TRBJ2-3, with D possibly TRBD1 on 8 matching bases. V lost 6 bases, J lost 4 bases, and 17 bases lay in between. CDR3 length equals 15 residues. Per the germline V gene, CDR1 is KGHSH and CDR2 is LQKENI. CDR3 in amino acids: CASSPSTGGADTQYF. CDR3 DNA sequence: TGTGCCAGCTCCCCCTCAACAGGGGGGGCAGATACGCAGTATTTT. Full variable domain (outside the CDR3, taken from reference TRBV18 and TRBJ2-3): NAGVMQNPRHLVRRRGQEARLRCSPMKGHSHVYWYRQLPEEGLKFMVYLQKENIIDESGMPKERFSAEFPKEGPSILRIQQVVRGDSAAYFCASSPSTGGADTQYFGPGTRLTVL.

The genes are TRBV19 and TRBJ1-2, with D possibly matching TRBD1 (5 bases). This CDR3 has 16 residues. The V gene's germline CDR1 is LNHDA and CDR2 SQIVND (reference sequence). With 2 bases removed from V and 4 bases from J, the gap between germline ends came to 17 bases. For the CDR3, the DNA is TGTGCCAGTAGTATACAGCAGGGAGTGGAAAGCTATGGCTACACCTTC. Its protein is CASSIQQGVESYGYTF. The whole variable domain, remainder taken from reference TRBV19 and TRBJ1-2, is DGGITQSPKYLFRKEGQNVTLSCEQNLNHDAMYWYRQDPGQGLRLIYYSQIVNDFQKGDIAEGYSVSREKKESFPLTVTSAQKNPTAFYLCASSIQQGVESYGYTFGSGTRLTVV.

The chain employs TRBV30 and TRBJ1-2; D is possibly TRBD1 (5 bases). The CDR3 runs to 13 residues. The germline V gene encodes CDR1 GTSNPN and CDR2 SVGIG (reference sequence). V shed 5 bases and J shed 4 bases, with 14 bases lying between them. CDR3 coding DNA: TGTGCCTGGGCCCTTGGGGGGAGCTATGGCTACACCTTC. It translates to CAWALGGSYGYTF.

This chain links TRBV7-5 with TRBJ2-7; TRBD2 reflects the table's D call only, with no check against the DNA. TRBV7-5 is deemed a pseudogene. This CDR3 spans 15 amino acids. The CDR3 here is CASSPQGSGRGEQYF. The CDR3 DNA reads TGTGCCAGCAGCCCGCAGGGAAGCGGGAGAGGCGAGCAGTACTTC.

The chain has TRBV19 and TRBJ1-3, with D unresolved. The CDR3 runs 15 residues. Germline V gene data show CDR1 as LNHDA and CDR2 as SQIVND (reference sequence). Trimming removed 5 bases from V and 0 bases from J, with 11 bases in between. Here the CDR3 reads CASSPGGPSGNTIYF. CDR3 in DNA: TGTGCCAGTAGTCCCGGTGGGCCCTCTGGAAACACCATATATTTT.